A single sample is the source of the 17 T cell receptor beta chains below, sequenced in a study of T cells expressing NK-cell markers. TCRdb derives one entry per CDR3 protein from the 5' RACE reads, leaving out DNA. The sample holds 550,000 to 600,000 distinct CDR3 sequences. Sequencing was carried out using blood T cells: a sorted CD56 or NKG2C T cell subset, CD4+ or CD8+ T cells, or bulk PBMC T cells (not recorded which). The origin of the receptors is a man aged 18 to 29 in good health.

The V gene is TRBV11-1, the J gene TRBJ2-3; TCRdb indicates TRBD2, and absent DNA this call remains unverified. In germline, CDR1 is SGHAT, CDR2 FQDESV (reference sequence). The CDR3 is made up of 19 amino acids. The CDR3 spells CASSPRGRSSGESTDTQYF. The variable domain in full, with the rest retrieved from reference TRBV11-1 and TRBJ2-3, is EAEVAQSPRYKITEKSQAVAFWCDPISGHATLYWYRQILGQGPELLVQFQDESVVDDSQLPKDRFSAERLKGVDSTLKIQPAELGDSAMYLCASSPRGRSSGESTDTQYFGPGTRLTVL.

This chain uses TRBV15 with TRBJ2-1; TCRdb outputs TRBD2, but without DNA this stays unchecked. CDR1 LNHNV and CDR2 YYDKDF come from the germline V gene (reference sequence). This CDR3 has 15 residues. This CDR3 is CATSRDRARSGEQFF.

Here the CDR3 reads CASIRRGQSNQPQHF. This chain joins TRBV21-1 and TRBJ1-5; the TCRdb call, TRBD1, lacks DNA for checking. TRBV21-1 has pseudogene status. The CDR3 spans 15 residues.

The chain is built from TRBV21-1 and TRBJ2-1; TCRdb gives TRBD2 as the D gene, but with no DNA this cannot be confirmed. TRBV21-1 is shown as a pseudogene. The CDR3 has 12 amino acids. The CDR3 region is CAKSGGTGGQFF.

V gene TRBV10-1 combines with J gene TRBJ1-1. CDR1 WNHNN and CDR2 SYGVQD come from the germline V gene (reference sequence). The CDR3 spans 14 residues. Here the CDR3 reads CASSDWTPNTEAFF.

The CDR3 protein is CSARRSGAEQFF. V usage is TRBV20-1 and J usage is TRBJ2-1; TCRdb's assignment of TRBD2 cannot be checked, as there is no DNA. Germline V gene sequence: CDR1 DFQATT, CDR2 SNEGSKA (reference sequence). CDR3 length equals 12 residues.

CDR3: CASSQEVDGELFF. The rearrangement uses TRBV4-2 and TRBJ2-2. Per the germline V gene, CDR1 is LGHNA and CDR2 is YNFKEQ. This CDR3 spans 13 amino acids.

J is TRBJ2-7 and V is TRBV12-3 or TRBV12-4; TCRdb designates TRBD1, a call that cannot be tested without DNA. The CDR3 consists of 14 residues. CDR3: CASSLRQGGYEQYF.

The V and J genes are TRBV11-2 and TRBJ1-6. Germline-derived CDR1 and CDR2 are SGHAT and FQNNGV. This CDR3 region has 15 residues. CDR3 amino acids: CASSPDEGLNSPLHF.

This chain uses TRBV4-3 with TRBJ2-2; TCRdb reports TRBD1, a call that lacks DNA to check it against. Looked up from germline, CDR1 is LGHNA and CDR2 is YSLEER. CDR3 size: 15 residues. CDR3 amino acids: CASSQDGTGVGELFF.

The V call is TRBV7-2, the J call TRBJ2-7; the TCRdb D gene call, TRBD2, has no DNA to confirm it. The CDR3 spans 14 residues. Germline-derived CDR1 and CDR2 are SGHTA and FQGNSA. The CDR3 reads CASSRIAVGNEQYF.

The chain joins TRBV7-2 to TRBJ2-3; there is no DNA to check the TCRdb D call of TRBD2. The length of the CDR3 is 16 residues. The germline CDR1 and CDR2 sequences are SGHTA and FQGNSA. The CDR3 spells CASSLPSGNTPDTQYF.

The rearrangement uses TRBV6-1 and TRBJ2-5; TCRdb names TRBD1, which stays unverified in the absence of DNA. CDR3 length equals 14 residues. Germline CDR1 and CDR2: MNHNS and SASEGT. The CDR3: CASRMTGSRETQYF.

This chain connects TRBV27 to TRBJ2-1; the D call of TRBD1 rests on TCRdb alone, since no DNA is present to check it. Germline CDR1 reads MNHEY; CDR2 reads SMNVEV (reference sequence). This CDR3 comprises 15 residues. The CDR3 is CASRGQGARGNEQFF.

V and J are TRBV6-2 or TRBV6-3 and TRBJ2-1; TCRdb picks TRBD2, but there is no DNA to check that call. Germline values: CDR1 MNHEY, CDR2 SVGEGT. This CDR3 has 20 residues. The chain's CDR3 is CASSYFFAIAATSGHNEQFF.

The chain has TRBV10-3 and TRBJ2-1. This CDR3 comprises 13 residues. Germline V gene sequence: CDR1 ENHRY, CDR2 SYGVKD. CDR3: CAISEGRFNEQFF.

The gene calls are TRBV12-3 or TRBV12-4 and TRBJ2-2; TCRdb proposes TRBD2, but this gene call is untestable without DNA. The length of the CDR3 is 21 residues. This chain's CDR3 is CASSFLLGTSGLAGVRGELFF.